These T cell receptor beta chains were read from a single sample in a study of blood T cell repertoires in COVID-19. Produced via immunoSEQ multiplex PCR; TCRdb's table is partial and in-frame only. The data hold 310,000 or so clones, with about nine tenths observed a single time. The sample comprised PBMCs or T cells enriched from blood (not recorded which). The receptors originated from a woman between 25 and 40 years old who had recovered from COVID-19. Both conserved end residues are part of each CDR3. D genes are given only for firm matches. Size values are once, few and many counts, or a class for expanded clones, and some rows have none.

>.|TRBJ2-3|TRBD1|TRBV19
TGTGCCAGTAGTATCCGGACAGGGCATGGAGATACGCAGTATTTT
CASSIRTGHGDTQYF
>.|TRBJ2-3|.|TRBV7-2
TGTGCCAGCAGCTTCGGAGGCGGGAGCACAGATACGCAGTATTTT
CASSFGGGSTDTQYF
>large|TRBJ2-3|TRBD2|TRBV6-4
TGTGCCAGCAGTGAAGGACTAGCGGACACAGATACGCAGTATTTT
CASSEGLADTDTQYF
>.|TRBJ2-1|TRBD1|TRBV2
TGTGCCAGCAGTAAAAACCGGGACAGCGAGCAGTTCTTC
CASSKNRDSEQFF
>.|TRBJ1-2|TRBD1|TRBV10-3
TGTGCCATCAGTTCGACAGGGGGCGACGGCTACACCTTC
CAISSTGGDGYTF
>once|TRBJ1-2|.|TRBV4-1
TGCGCCAGCAGCCAAGTCAATGACTATGGCTACACCTTC
CASSQVNDYGYTF
>.|TRBJ1-5|.|TRBV30
TGTGCCTGGAGTGTACCGGCAGGGGCTAGCAATCAGCCCCAGCATTTT
CAWSVPAGASNQPQHF
>.|TRBJ1-3|TRBD1|TRBV30
TGTGCCTGGAGTACCCTCGACAGGGGAGGCGGAAACACCATATATTTT
CAWSTLDRGGGNTIYF
>.|TRBJ2-3|TRBD2|TRBV6-4
TGTGCCAGCAGTGACCCCGGGACTAGCGGCTACACAGATACGCAGTATTTT
CASSDPGTSGYTDTQYF
>.|TRBJ2-7|TRBD1|TRBV30
TGTGCCTGGAGTCCTGGACAGGGTCGTTCCTACGAGCAGTACTTC
CAWSPGQGRSYEQYF
>.|TRBJ1-4|.|TRBV6-5
TGTGCCAGCAGGCCGTCAGGAACTAATGAAAAACTGTTTTTT
CASRPSGTNEKLFF
>.|TRBJ2-7|.|TRBV11-3
TGTGCCAGCAGCCGCTCCGGGACTGGGAAGTACGAGCAGTACTTC
CASSRSGTGKYEQYF
>.|TRBJ2-7|.|TRBV14
TGTGCCAGCAGCCAAGGTACTGGACAGTTTCTCTGGAGGGAGCAGTACTTC
CASSQGTGQFLWREQYF
>.|TRBJ2-2|.|TRBV18
TGTGCCAGCTCACCACCGATAGCAGCCAACACCGGGGAGCTGTTTTTT
CASSPPIAANTGELFF
>.|TRBJ1-4|TRBD1|TRBV7-9
TGTGCCAGCAGCTTAAGGCAGGGGGACGGAAAACTGTTTTTT
CASSLRQGDGKLFF
>once|TRBJ2-2|TRBD2|TRBV19
TGTGCCAGTAGTGCGACTAGCGGAGACACCGGGGAGCTGTTTTTT
CASSATSGDTGELFF
>.|TRBJ2-5|TRBD1|TRBV7-6
TGTGCCAGCAGCTTTGGACAGGGTATTGAGACCCAGTACTTC
CASSFGQGIETQYF
>.|TRBJ2-2|.|TRBV5-8
TGTGCCAGCAGCTTGGCGGTCGGTAGTAGGAACACCGGGGAGCTGTTTTTT
CASSLAVGSRNTGELFF
>.|TRBJ2-3|TRBD2|TRBV7-9
TGTGCCAGCAGCCCGCAGACTAGCGGGAAAACAGATACGCAGTATTTT
CASSPQTSGKTDTQYF
>.|TRBJ2-1|TRBD1|TRBV19
TGTGCCAGTAGTATTAAGGGGGCTTTCCCCTTCTACAATGAGCAGTTCTTC
CASSIKGAFPFYNEQFF
>.|TRBJ1-1|.|TRBV7-9
TGTGCCAGCAGCTCCCCCAACTCCGGGAATCTAAACACTGAAGCTTTCTTT
CASSSPNSGNLNTEAFF
>.|TRBJ1-5|.|TRBV10-3
TGTGCCATCAGTCAAGAGGCTAATCAGCCCCAGCATTTT
CAISQEANQPQHF
>.|TRBJ2-1|TRBD1|TRBV5-1
TGCGCCAGCAGCTTGGGGACAGGGTTGATAGACAATGAGCAGTTCTTC
CASSLGTGLIDNEQFF
>.|TRBJ2-7|.|TRBV5-1
TGCGCCAGCAGCTTAGGCGGGACCTCTTACGAGCAGTACTTC
CASSLGGTSYEQYF
>.|TRBJ1-2|.|TRBV18
TGTGCCAGCTCACCACCATCTTCGTATAGTTCGGGCTATGGCTACACCTTC
CASSPPSSYSSGYGYTF
>few|TRBJ2-2|TRBD1|TRBV7-9
TGTGCCAGCAGCTTTTTAACCGGGACAGGGTATCCCGGGGAGCTGTTTTTT
CASSFLTGTGYPGELFF
>.|TRBJ1-1|TRBD1|TRBV28
TGTGCCACCTCGGGACAGGGAGAGAACACTGAAGCTTTCTTT
CATSGQGENTEAFF
>.|TRBJ1-1|.|TRBV28
TGTGCCAGCAGTTTGTCGTTCGCCCTACAGGACACTGAAGCTTTCTTT
CASSLSFALQDTEAFF
>once|TRBJ1-2|TRBD1|TRBV28
TGTGCCAGCAGTTCAGCCGGGACAGGGCCGGGATACACCTTC
CASSSAGTGPGYTF
>.|TRBJ2-1|TRBD1|TRBV19
TGTGCCAGTAGTATAGACGGGACAGTTGGGCTCTACAATGAGCAGTTCTTC
CASSIDGTVGLYNEQFF
>.|TRBJ1-5|TRBD1|TRBV4-1
TGCGCCAGCAGCCAGGAAGCGGGGACAGGGATAGAGCCCCAGCATTTT
CASSQEAGTGIEPQHF
>.|TRBJ2-1|.|TRBV5-1
TGCGCCAGCAGCTTGTATGGGCCTGGCGCTGGCCAACTCCGGTACAATGAGCAGTTCTTC
CASSLYGPGAGQLRYNEQFF
>.|TRBJ2-2|.|TRBV5-1
TGCGCCAGTCTCCGGGGTTTGAACACCGGGGAGCTGTTTTTT
CASLRGLNTGELFF
>.|TRBJ2-5|.|TRBV7-9
TGTGCCAGCAGCTTATTGGCGACAGGAGAGACCCAGTACTTC
CASSLLATGETQYF
>.|TRBJ2-1|TRBD2|TRBV11-2
TGTGCCAGCAGCCCCCGGACTAGCGGGAGGAATGAGCAGTTCTTC
CASSPRTSGRNEQFF
>few|TRBJ2-1|TRBD2|TRBV7-9
TGTGCCAGCAGCTTAAGGGGTAGCGGGAAAGCTGAGCAGTTCTTC
CASSLRGSGKAEQFF
>.|TRBJ2-7|.|TRBV21-1
TGTGCCAGCATCCTTAAGACAGGCTACGAGCAGTACTTC
CASILKTGYEQYF
>.|TRBJ2-2|TRBD2|TRBV7-9
TGTGCCAGCAGCTTAAATCTAGCGGGAGCATACACCGGGGAGCTGTTTTTT
CASSLNLAGAYTGELFF
>.|TRBJ1-2|.|TRBV11-2
TGTGCCAGCAGCTTAGTTAGTGCAGAAATAGCTGGCTACACCTTC
CASSLVSAEIAGYTF